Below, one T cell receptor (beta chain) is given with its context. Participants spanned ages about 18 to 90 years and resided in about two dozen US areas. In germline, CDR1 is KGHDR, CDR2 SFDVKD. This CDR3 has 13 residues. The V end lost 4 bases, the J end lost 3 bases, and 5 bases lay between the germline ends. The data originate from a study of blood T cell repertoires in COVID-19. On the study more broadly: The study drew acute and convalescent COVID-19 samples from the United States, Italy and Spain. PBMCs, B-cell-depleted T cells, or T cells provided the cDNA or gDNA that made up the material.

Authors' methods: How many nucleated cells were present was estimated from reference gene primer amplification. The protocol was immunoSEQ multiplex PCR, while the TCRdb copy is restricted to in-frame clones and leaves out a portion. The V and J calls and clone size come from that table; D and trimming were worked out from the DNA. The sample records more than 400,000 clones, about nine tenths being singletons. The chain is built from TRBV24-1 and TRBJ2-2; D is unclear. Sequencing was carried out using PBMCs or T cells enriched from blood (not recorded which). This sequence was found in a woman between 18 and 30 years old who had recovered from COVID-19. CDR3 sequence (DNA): TGTGCCACCAGTGACCTTGACACCGGGGAGCTGTTTTTT. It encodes CATSDLDTGELFF.